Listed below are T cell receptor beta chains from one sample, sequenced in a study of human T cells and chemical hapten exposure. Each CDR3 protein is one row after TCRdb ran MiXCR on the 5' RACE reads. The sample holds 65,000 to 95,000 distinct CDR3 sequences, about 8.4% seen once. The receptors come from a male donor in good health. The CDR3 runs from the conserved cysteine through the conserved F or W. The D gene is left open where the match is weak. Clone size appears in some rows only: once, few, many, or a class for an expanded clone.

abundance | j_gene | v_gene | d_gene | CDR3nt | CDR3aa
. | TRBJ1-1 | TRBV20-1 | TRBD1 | TGCAGTGCTAGAGAATCCAGGGGGCCGGGAACTGAAGCTTTCTTT | CSARESRGPGTEAFF
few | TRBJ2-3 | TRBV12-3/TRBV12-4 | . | TGTGCCAGCATTAAATCCTCTCCGGTCACAGATACGCAGTATTTT | CASIKSSPVTDTQYF
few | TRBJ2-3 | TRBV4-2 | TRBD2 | TGTGCCAGCAGCTCTAGGACTAGCGGGAGCACAGATACGCAGTATTTT | CASSSRTSGSTDTQYF
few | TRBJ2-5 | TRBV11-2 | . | TGTGCCAGCAGCTTAGCACCTAGCGAGGCTGAGACCCAGTACTTC | CASSLAPSEAETQYF
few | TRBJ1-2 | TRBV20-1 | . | TGCAGTGCTAGTGGACAGTGGGTCGACGGCTACACCTTC | CSASGQWVDGYTF
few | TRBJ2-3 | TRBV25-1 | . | TGTGCCAGCAGTGAATGGGGCCCAGATACGCAGTATTTT | CASSEWGPDTQYF
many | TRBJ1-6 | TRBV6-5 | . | TGTGCCAGCACCCCCTTACAGGGAAGCTCCTATAATTCACCCCTCCACTTT | CASTPLQGSSYNSPLHF
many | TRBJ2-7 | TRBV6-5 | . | TGTGCCAGCAGTTACTCGTATGTCAGCTCCTACGAGCAGTACTTC | CASSYSYVSSYEQYF
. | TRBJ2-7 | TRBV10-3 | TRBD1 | TGTGCCATCAGACCGGACAGGGGGACCGACGAGCAGTACTTC | CAIRPDRGTDEQYF
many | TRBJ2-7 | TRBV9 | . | TGTGCCAGCAGCGCCCGGGACACTATCTACGAGCAGTACTTC | CASSARDTIYEQYF
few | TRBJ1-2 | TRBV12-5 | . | TGTGCTAGTGGTTCGGGACACTTCTATGGCTACACCTTC | CASGSGHFYGYTF
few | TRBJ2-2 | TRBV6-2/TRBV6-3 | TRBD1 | TGTGCCAGCAGAACGACAGGGAAACTCCTCGGGGAGCTGTTTTTT | CASRTTGKLLGELFF
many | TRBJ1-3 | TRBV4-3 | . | TGCGCCAGCAGCCCAGCGAGGAGCTCTGGAAACACCATATATTTT | CASSPARSSGNTIYF
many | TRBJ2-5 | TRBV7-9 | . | TGTGCCAGCAGCTCCACCGAAGGACAGCAAGAGACCCAGTACTTC | CASSSTEGQQETQYF
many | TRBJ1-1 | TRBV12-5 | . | TGTGCTAGTGGTCCTGACCGAGCGAACACTGAAGCTTTCTTT | CASGPDRANTEAFF
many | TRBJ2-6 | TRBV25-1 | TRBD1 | TGTGCCAGCAGTGGACAGGGCCCCCCTGGGGCCAACGTCCTGACTTTC | CASSGQGPPGANVLTF
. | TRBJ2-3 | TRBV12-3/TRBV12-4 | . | TGTGCCAGCAGTTCAATAACAGATACGCAGTATTTT | CASSSITDTQYF
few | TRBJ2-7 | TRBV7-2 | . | TGTGCCAGCAGCAAACTGTCGGTGTTTCGCTCCGCGCTGTACTTC | CASSKLSVFRSALYF
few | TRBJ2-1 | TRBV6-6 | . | TGTGCCAGCAGTCCAAGACTAGACAATCATGAGCAGTTCTTC | CASSPRLDNHEQFF
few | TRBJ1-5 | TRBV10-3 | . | TGTGCCATCAGGGCCGGGCCCGCCTTCGGTCAGCCCCAGCATTTT | CAIRAGPAFGQPQHF
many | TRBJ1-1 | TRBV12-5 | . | TGTGCTAGTGGTTTCCTCCTTCTCCGGAACACTGAAGCTTTCTTT | CASGFLLLRNTEAFF
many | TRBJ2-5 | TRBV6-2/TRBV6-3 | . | TGTGCCACAAAGCTGATAGGTGCCGAGACCCAGTACTTC | CATKLIGAETQYF
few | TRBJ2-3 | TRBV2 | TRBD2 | TGTGCCAGCAGTGAAAGACTAGCGGACACAGATACGCAGTATTTT | CASSERLADTDTQYF
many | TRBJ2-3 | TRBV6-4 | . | TGTGCCAGCAGTGACGGGGGAGCTAGCACAGATACGCAGTATTTT | CASSDGGASTDTQYF
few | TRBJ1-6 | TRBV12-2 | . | TGTGCAAGTCGCCATGGAGGGGGCGCACCTTCACCCCTCCACTTT | CASRHGGGAPSPLHF
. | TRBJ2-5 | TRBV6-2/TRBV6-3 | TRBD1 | TGTGCCAGCAACGACAGGGGTTTACGGGAGACCCAGTACTTC | CASNDRGLRETQYF
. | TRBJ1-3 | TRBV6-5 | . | TGTGCCAGCAGCCCGGGAACAGTCTCTGGAAACACCATATATTTT | CASSPGTVSGNTIYF
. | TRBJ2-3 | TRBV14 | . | TGTGCCAGCAGCCCTAAGTATGGAGGGCCCTTCACAGATACGCAGTATTTT | CASSPKYGGPFTDTQYF
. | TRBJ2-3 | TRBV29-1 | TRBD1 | TGCAGCGTTGAAGACCGGGACAGGGCAGCAGATACGCAGTATTTT | CSVEDRDRAADTQYF
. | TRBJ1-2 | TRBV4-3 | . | TGCGCCAGCAGCCAAGAGGCCAGGAACTATGGCTACACCTTC | CASSQEARNYGYTF
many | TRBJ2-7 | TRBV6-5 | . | TGTGCCAGCAGTTATGACGGGGACGAGCAGTACTTC | CASSYDGDEQYF
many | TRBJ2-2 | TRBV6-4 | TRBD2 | TGTGCCAGCAGTGAGGGGACTAGCGGGAGCCTGAACACCGGGGAGCTGTTTTTT | CASSEGTSGSLNTGELFF